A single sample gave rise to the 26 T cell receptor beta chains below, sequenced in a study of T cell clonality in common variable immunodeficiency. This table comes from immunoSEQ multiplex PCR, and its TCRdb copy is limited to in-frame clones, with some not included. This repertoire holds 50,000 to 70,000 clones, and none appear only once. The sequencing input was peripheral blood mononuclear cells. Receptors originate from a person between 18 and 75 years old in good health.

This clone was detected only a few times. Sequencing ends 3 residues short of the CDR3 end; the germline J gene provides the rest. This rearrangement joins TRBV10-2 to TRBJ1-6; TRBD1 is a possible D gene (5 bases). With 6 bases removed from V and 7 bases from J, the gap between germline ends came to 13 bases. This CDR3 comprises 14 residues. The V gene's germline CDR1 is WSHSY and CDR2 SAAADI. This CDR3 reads CASRETDYNSPLHF. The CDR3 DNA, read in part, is TGCGCCAGCAGGGAGACAGATTACAATTCACCC.

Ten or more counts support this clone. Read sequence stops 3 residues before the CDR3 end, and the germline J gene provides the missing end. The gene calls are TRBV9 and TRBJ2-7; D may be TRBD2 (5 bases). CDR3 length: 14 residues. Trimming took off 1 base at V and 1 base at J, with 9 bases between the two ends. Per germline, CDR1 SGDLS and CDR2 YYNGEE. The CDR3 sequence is CASSVRSGSYEQYF. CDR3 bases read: TGTGCCAGCAGCGTACGAAGCGGTTCCTACGAG.

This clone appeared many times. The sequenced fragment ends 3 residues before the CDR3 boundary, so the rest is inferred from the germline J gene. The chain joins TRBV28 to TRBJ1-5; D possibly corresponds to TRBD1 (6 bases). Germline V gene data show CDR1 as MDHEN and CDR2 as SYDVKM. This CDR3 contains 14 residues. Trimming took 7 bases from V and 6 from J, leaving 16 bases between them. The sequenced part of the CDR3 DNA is TGTGCCAGCAACCTGGACAGCTTCGGTCAGCCC. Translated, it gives CASNLDSFGQP. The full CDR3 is CASNLDSFGQPQHF.

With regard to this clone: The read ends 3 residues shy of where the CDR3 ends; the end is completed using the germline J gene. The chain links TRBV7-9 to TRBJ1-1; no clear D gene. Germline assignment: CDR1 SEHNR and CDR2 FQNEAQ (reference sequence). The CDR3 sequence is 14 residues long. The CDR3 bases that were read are TGTGCCAGCAGCTTAGGAGCGGACCCCCAGGAA. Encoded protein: CASSLGADPQE. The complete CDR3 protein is CASSLGADPQEAFF.

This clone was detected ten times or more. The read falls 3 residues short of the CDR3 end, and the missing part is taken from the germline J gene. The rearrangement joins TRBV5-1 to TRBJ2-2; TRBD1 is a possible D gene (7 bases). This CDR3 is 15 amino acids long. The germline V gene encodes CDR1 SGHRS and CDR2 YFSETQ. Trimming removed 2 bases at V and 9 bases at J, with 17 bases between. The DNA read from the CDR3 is TGCGCCAGCAGCTTAGACAGGGAGGTTACCAGGGAG. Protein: CASSLDREVTRE. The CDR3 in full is CASSLDREVTRELFF.

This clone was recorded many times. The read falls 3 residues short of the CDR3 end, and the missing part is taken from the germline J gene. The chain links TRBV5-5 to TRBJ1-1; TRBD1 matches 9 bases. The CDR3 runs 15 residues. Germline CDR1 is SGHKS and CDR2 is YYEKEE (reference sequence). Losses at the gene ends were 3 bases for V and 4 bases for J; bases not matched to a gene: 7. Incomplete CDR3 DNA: TGTGCCAGCAGCTACTACCCGGGACAGGGCACTGAA. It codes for CASSYYPGQGTE. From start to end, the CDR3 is CASSYYPGQGTEAFF.

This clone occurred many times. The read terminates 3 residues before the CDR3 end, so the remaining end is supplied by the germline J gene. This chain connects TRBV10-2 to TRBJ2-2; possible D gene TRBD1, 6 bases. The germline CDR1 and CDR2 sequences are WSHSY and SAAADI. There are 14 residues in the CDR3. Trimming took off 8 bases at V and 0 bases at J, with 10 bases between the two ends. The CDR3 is CASYRQANTGELFF. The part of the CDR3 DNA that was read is TGCGCCAGCTATCGACAGGCGAACACCGGGGAG.

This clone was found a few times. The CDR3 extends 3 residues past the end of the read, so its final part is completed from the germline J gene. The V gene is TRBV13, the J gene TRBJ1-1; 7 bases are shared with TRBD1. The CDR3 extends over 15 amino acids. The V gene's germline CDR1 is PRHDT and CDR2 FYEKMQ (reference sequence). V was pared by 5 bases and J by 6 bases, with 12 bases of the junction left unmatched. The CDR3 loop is CASSGVTGELAEAFF. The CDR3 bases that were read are TGTGCCAGCAGCGGTGTAACAGGGGAGTTAGCTGAA.

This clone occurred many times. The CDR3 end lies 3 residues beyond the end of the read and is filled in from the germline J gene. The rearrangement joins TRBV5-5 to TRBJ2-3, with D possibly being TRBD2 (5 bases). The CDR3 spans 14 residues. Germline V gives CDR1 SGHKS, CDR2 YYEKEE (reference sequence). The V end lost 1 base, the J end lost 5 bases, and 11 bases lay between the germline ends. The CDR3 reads CASSLRLAGDTQYF. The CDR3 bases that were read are TGTGCCAGCAGCTTGAGACTGGCGGGAGATACG.

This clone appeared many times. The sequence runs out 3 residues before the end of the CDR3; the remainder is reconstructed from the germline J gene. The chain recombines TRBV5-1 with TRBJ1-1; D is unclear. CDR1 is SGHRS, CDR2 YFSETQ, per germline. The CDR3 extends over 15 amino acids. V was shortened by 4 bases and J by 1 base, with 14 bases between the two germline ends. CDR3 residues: CASSSLDIQNTEAFF. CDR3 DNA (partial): TGCGCCAGCAGCAGCCTCGACATCCAGAACACTGAA.

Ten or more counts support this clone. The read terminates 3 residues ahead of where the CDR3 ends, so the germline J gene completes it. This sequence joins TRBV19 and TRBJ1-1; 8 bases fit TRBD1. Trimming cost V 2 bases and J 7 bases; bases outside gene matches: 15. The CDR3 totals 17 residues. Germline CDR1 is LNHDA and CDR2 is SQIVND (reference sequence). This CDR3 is CASSIRPGTGVRNEAFF. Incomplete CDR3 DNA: TGTGCCAGTAGTATAAGGCCGGGGACAGGCGTTAGGAATGAA.

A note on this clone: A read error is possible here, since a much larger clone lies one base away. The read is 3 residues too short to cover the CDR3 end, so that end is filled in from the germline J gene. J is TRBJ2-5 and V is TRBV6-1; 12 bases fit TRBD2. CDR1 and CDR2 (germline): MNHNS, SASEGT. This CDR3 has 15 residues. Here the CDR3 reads CASSELAGGPDTQYF. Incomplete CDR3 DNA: TGTGCCAGCAGTGAACTAGCGGGGGGGCCAGATACC.

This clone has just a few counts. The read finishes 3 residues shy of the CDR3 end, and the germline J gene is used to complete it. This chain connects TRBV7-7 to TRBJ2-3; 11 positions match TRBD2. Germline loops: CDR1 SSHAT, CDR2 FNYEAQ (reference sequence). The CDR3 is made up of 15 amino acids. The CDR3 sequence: CASSSSSGGQETQYF. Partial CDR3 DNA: TGTGCCAGCAGCTCCTCTAGCGGGGGGCAAGAGACG.

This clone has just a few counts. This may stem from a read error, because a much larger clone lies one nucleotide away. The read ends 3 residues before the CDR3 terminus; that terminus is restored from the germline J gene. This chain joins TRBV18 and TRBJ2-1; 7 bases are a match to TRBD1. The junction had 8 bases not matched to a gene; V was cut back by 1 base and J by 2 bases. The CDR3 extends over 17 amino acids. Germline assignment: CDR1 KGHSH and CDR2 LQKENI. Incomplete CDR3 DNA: TGTGCCAGCTCACCACGGACAGGTCAGAGCGCCTACAATGAG. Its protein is CASSPRTGQSAYNE. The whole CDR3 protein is CASSPRTGQSAYNEQFF.

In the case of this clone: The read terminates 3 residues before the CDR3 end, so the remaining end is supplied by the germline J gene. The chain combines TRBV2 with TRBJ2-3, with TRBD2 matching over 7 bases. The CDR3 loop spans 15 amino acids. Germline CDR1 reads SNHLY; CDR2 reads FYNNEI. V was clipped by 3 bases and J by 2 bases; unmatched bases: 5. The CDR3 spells CASSDERGNTDTQYF. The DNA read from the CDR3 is TGTGCCAGCAGTGATGAGCGGGGAAACACAGATACG. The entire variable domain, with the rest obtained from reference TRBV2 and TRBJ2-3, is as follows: EPEVTQTPSHQVTQMGQEVILRCVPISNHLYFYWYRQILGQKVEFLVSFYNNEISEKSEIFDDQFSVERPDGSNFTLKIRSTKLEDSAMYFCASSDERGNTDTQYFGPGTRLTVL.

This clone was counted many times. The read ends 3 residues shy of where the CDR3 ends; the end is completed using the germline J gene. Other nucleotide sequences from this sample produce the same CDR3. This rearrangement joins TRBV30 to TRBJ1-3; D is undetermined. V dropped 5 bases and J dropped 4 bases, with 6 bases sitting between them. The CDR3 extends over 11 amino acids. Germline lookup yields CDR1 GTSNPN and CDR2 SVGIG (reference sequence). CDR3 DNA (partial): TGTGCCTGGGATCAGGGAAACACC. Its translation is CAWDQGNT. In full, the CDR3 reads CAWDQGNTIYF.

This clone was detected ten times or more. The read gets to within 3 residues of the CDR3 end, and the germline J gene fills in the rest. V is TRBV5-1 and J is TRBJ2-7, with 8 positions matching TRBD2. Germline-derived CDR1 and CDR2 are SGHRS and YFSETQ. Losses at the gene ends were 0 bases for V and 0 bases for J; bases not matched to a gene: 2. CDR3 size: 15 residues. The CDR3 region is CASSLESGSSYEQYF. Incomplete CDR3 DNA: TGCGCCAGCAGCTTGGAGAGCGGGAGCTCCTACGAG.

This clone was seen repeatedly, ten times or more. CDR3: CASSFPGGYGYTF. The sequenced part of the CDR3 DNA is TGTGCCAGCAGTTTCCCGGGGGGCTATGGC. V and J are TRBV7-2 and TRBJ1-2, with a weak D call TRBD1 (5 bases). The read is 3 residues too short to cover the CDR3 end, so that end is filled in from the germline J gene. The V gene lost 6 bases and the J gene lost 4 bases, with 12 bases spanning the gap. CDR1 and CDR2 from the germline V gene are SGHTA and FQGNSA. This CDR3 is 13 amino acids long. The full variable domain, with the rest looked up from reference TRBV7-2 and TRBJ1-2, is GAGVSQSPSNKVTEKGKDVELRCDPISGHTALYWYRQSLGQGLEFLIYFQGNSAPDKSGLPSDRFSAERTGGSVSTLTIQRTQQEDSAVYLCASSFPGGYGYTFGSGTRLTVV.

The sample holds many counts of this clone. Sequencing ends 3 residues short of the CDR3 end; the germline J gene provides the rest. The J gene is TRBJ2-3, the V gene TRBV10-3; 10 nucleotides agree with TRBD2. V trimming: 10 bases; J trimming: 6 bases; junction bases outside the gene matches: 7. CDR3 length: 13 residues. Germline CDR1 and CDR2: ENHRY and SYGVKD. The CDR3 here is CATESGRADTQYF. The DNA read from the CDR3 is TGTGCCACCGAGAGCGGGAGGGCGGATACG.

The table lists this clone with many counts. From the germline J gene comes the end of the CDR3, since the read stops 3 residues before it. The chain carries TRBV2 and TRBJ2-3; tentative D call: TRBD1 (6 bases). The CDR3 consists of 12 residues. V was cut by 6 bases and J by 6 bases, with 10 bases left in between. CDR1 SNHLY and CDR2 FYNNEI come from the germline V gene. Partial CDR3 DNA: TGTGCCAGCAGCCCTACAGGGGATACG. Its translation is CASSPTGDT. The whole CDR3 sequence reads CASSPTGDTQYF.

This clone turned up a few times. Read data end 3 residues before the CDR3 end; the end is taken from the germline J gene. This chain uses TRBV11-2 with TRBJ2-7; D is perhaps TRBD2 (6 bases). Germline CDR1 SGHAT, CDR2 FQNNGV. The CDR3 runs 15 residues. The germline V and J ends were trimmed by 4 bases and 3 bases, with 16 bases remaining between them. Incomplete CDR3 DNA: TGTGCCAGCAGCTACGTTGCGGGGACCCTCTACGAG. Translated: CASSYVAGTLYE. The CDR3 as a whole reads CASSYVAGTLYEQYF.

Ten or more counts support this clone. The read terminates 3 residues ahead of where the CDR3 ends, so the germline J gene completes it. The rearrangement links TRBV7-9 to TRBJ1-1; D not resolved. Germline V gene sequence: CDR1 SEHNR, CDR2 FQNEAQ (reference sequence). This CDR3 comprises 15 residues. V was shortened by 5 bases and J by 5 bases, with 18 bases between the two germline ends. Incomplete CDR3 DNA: TGTGCCAGCAGCCCTACCCGAACCACCCGGACTGAA. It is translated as CASSPTRTTRTE. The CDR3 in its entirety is CASSPTRTTRTEAFF.

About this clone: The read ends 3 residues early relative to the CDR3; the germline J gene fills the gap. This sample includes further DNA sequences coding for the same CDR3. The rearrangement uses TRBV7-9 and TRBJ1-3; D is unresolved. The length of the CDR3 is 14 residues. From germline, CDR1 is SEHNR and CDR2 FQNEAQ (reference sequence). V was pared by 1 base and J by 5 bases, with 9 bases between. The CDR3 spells CASSLEVQRNTIYF. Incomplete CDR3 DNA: TGTGCCAGCAGCTTAGAGGTTCAAAGAAACACC.

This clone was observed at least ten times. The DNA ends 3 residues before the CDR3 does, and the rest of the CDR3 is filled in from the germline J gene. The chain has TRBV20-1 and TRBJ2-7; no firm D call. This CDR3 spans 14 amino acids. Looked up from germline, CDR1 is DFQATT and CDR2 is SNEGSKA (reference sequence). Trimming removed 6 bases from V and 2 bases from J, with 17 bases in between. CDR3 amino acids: CSAHPSAEPYEQYF. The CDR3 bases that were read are TGCAGTGCCCACCCCTCCGCGGAACCCTACGAG.

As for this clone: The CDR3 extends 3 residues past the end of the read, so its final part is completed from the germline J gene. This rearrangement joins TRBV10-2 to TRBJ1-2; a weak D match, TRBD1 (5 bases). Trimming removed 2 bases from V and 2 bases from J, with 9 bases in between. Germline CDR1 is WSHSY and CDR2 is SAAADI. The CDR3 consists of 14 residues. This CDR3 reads CASSENRLNYGYTF. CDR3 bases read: TGCGCCAGCAGTGAGAACAGGTTGAACTATGGC.

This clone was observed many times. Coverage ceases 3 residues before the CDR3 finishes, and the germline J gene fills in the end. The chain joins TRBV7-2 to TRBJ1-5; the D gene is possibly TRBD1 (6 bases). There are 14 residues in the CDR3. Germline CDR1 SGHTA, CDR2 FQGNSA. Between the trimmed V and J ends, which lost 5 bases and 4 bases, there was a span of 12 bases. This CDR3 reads CASSPDRVNQPQHF. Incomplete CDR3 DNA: TGTGCCAGCAGCCCGGACAGAGTTAATCAGCCC.